The T cell receptor beta chain under discussion was sequenced for a study of early stage breast cancer tumors. Some clones are missing from TCRdb's copy, which holds only in-frame ones; the method was immunoSEQ multiplex PCR. The top ten hold around 3.4% of the sample, which has some 70,000 clones, more than 65% seen once. The CDR3 runs to 15 residues. Trimming stripped 6 bases from V and 0 bases from J, with 12 bases between. Germline V gene sequence: CDR1 ENHRY, CDR2 SYGVKD. The material sequenced was blood. The chain joins TRBV10-3 to TRBJ1-3; no clear D. The TCR comes from a person between 60 and 69 years old with breast cancer. CDR3 DNA sequence: TGTGCCATCAGCCCCAGAGGCGCCTCTGGAAACACCATATATTTT. This translates into CAISPRGASGNTIYF.